This T cell receptor (beta chain) was found in a study of blood T cell repertoires in COVID-19. Germline V gives CDR1 MNHEY, CDR2 SMNVEV (reference sequence). V gave up 7 bases and J gave up 5 bases, with 18 bases separating them. The CDR3 has 14 amino acids. The Seattle patients, enrolled during active infection, were followed longitudinally. Source study methods: Amplification with reference gene primers provided the estimates of nucleated cell counts. The method was immunoSEQ multiplex PCR; TCRdb's version includes in-frame clones alone and lacks a portion of them. V and J calls and clone size follow that table, whereas D and trimming were derived from the DNA. The sample includes over 400,000 clones, about 89% seen only once; the top ten take less than 9%.

J is TRBJ2-7 and V is TRBV27, with D perhaps matching TRBD1 (6 bases). The sequence came from a woman between 45 and 65 years old with COVID-19, enrolled during active disease. Sample: peripheral blood. For the CDR3, the DNA is TGTGCCAGCAACCGGACAGAACAAGGACACGAGCAGTACTTC. As protein: CASNRTEQGHEQYF.